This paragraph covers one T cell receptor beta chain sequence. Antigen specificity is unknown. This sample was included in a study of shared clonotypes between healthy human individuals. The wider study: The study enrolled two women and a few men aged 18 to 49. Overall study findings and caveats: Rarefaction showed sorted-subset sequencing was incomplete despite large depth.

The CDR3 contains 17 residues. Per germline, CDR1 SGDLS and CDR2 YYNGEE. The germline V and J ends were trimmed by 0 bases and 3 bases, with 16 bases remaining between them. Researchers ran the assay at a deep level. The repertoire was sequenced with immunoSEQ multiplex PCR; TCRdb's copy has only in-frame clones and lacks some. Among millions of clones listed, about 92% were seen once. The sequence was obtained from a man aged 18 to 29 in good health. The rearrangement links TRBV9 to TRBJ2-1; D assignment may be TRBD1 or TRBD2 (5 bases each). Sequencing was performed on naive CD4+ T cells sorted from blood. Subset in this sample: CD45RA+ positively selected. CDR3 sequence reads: CASSVGGTDHIYNEQFF. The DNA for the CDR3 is TGTGCCAGCAGCGTAGGAGGGACCGACCACATCTACAATGAGCAGTTCTTC.